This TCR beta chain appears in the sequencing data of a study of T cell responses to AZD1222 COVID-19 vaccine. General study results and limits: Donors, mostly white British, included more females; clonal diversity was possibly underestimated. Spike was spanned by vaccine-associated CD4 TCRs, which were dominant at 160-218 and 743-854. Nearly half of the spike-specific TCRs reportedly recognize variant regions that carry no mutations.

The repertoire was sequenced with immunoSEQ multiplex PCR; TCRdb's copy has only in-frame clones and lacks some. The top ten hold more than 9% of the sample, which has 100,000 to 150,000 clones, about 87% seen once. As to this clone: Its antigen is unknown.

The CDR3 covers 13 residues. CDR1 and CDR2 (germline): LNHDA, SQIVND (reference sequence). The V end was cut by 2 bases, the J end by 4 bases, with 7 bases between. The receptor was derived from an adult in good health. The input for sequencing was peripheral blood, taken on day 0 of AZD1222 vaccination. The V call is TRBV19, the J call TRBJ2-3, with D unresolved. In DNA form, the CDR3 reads TGTGCCAGTAGTATAATGGGGTCAGATACGCAGTATTTT. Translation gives CASSIMGSDTQYF.